Included here is one T cell receptor beta chain sequence, with context. The source of the sample is a study of shared clonotypes between healthy human individuals. Study information: Donor ages ranged 18 to 49 years: a couple of women, a few men.

Each donor was a Caucasian adult residing in Nashville, Tennessee. DNA input for the unsorted PBMC replicate PCRs was roughly 330 ng, roughly 33,000 T cell genomes. In the study's own analysis: ImmunoSEQ gave junction-only sequences without quality scores, so filtering differed. Sequencing used immunoSEQ multiplex PCR; TCRdb keeps in-frame clones, though not all of them. V, J and clone size derive from that table, while D and trimming were established from the DNA sequence. The table lists around 440,000 clones, roughly three quarters of them singletons. CDR1 and CDR2 (germline): SGHRS, YFSETQ. V was cut by 0 bases and J by 7 bases, with 8 bases left in between. The CDR3 spans 13 residues.

This receptor was obtained from a woman aged 40-49 years in good health. Some clones in this sample may be carry-over from other donors' samples. The sample taken for sequencing was PBMCs. The rearrangement uses TRBV5-1 and TRBJ2-1, with D possibly being TRBD1 (5 bases). This CDR3 reads CASSLDPGNEQFF. For the CDR3, the DNA is TGCGCCAGCAGCTTGGACCCAGGGAATGAGCAGTTCTTC.